Listed below are T cell receptor beta chains from one sample, sequenced in a study of immune aging and cytomegalovirus after organ transplant. TCRdb analysed the single-cell sequencing reads with MiXCR anew, one entry per CDR3 protein. The sample records around 21,000 distinct CDR3 sequences, about a third being singletons. Their cognate antigens are unknown. The sample here was CMV peptide-activated CD4+ and CD8+ T cells sorted from blood, taken at five time points, pooled. The receptor source for this set is a female donor who had a heart transplant and CMV viremia. Both conserved end residues are part of each CDR3. A D gene is named only where the DNA matches it firmly. Clone size, where shown, is once, few, many, or a class for clones that have expanded.

cdr3_length	clone_size	d_call	v_call	j_call	cdr3_nt	cdr3_aa
13	.	TRBD2	TRBV6-6	TRBJ2-1	TGTGCCAGTAAGCGGGAGGTATACAGTGAGCAGCTCTTC	CASKREVYSEQLF
15	.	.	TRBV2	TRBJ1-4	TGTGCCAGCAGTGACCGCTCCCAGGGTAATGAAAAACTGTTTTTT	CASSDRSQGNEKLFF
17	medium-sized	TRBD2	TRBV5-1	TRBJ2-3	TGCGCCAGCAGCTTGGTTGCGGGAGGGCCTAGGACAGATACGCAGTATTTT	CASSLVAGGPRTDTQYF
16	few	TRBD2	TRBV12-5	TRBJ2-1	TGTGCTAGTGGTTCAGGGACTAGCGGGGGGGACAATGAGCAGTTCTTC	CASGSGTSGGDNEQFF
15	many	.	TRBV2	TRBJ2-7	TGTGCCAGCAGTGGCGCAGGCGTGAGCTCCTACGAGCAGTACTTC	CASSGAGVSSYEQYF
18	.	TRBD1	TRBV6-4	TRBJ2-2	TGTGCCAGCAGCCCCAGACTTCTCGGACAGGGGGCGACCGGGGAGCTGTTTTTT	CASSPRLLGQGATGELFF
15	.	.	TRBV20-1	TRBJ2-7	TGCAGTGCTACTGGACAGGGAGGGCGCCCCGTGGAGCAGTACTTC	CSATGQGGRPVEQYF
16	.	TRBD2	TRBV20-1	TRBJ2-1	TGCAGTGTTGGACTAGCGGTATTGAGCTCCTACAATGAGCAGTTCTTC	CSVGLAVLSSYNEQFF
15	many	.	TRBV30	TRBJ2-7	TGTGCCTGGAGTGTAAGATTAGCGGTTTCCTACGAGCAGTACTTC	CAWSVRLAVSYEQYF
15	many	.	TRBV5-6	TRBJ2-7	.	CASSVGTGAQLGRYF
14	.	TRBD1	TRBV20-1	TRBJ2-7	TGCAGTGCTTCCGGGACAGGGGGCATTTACGAGCAGTACTTC	CSASGTGGIYEQYF
13	.	.	TRBV20-1	TRBJ2-7	TGCAGTGCTATACGAAAAGGGGCGTACGAGCAGTACTTC	CSAIRKGAYEQYF
13	.	TRBD2	TRBV7-8	TRBJ2-7	TGTGCCAGCAGCTTTGCGGGAGGCTACGAGCAGTACTTC	CASSFAGGYEQYF
14	.	.	TRBV10-2	TRBJ2-3	TGCGCCAGCGAGCGCGAGCGGTTCGGAGATACGCAGTATTTT	CASERERFGDTQYF
14	many	.	TRBV20-1	TRBJ2-5	TGCAGTGCTAGACCGAAGTTCGAACAAGAGACCCAGTACTTC	CSARPKFEQETQYF
11	.	.	TRBV6-5	TRBJ2-1	TGTGCCAGCAGTTATGTGGGTGAGCAGTTCTTC	CASSYVGEQFF
13	medium-sized	.	TRBV20-1	TRBJ1-2	TGCAGTGCGAAGAGGGAGGCGGGCTATGGCTACACCTTC	CSAKREAGYGYTF
13	few	.	TRBV18	TRBJ2-3	TGTGCCAGCTCCGATCAGGGGCGAATTACGCAGTATTTT	CASSDQGRITQYF
18	many	TRBD2	TRBV11-3	TRBJ2-1	TGTGCCAGCAGCTTAGGGATTTGGGGGAGGGCCTCCTACAATGAGCAGTTCTTC	CASSLGIWGRASYNEQFF
15	few	TRBD1	TRBV10-3	TRBJ2-6	TGCGCCACAGAAGACAGGGAGTATGGGGCCAACGTCCTGATTTTC	CATEDREYGANVLIF
13	few	TRBD1	TRBV7-2	TRBJ2-1	TGTGCCAGCACCTTTTCTGCCGGGACAGGGTTGTTCTTC	CASTFSAGTGLFF
14	few	.	TRBV5-1	TRBJ1-1	TGCGCCAGCAGCTTGGTGGATCCAAACACTGAAGCTTTCTTT	CASSLVDPNTEAFF
13	many	TRBD2	TRBV14	TRBJ2-7	TGTGCCAGCAGCCAACGGACTAGCGGCGAGCAGTACTTC	CASSQRTSGEQYF
13	.	TRBD2	TRBV6-5	TRBJ2-7	TGTGCCAGCAGCCCACAACCGGGGGGCGAGCAGTACTTC	CASSPQPGGEQYF
15	many	TRBD1	TRBV5-1	TRBJ2-5	TGCGCCAGCAGCCTGGGACAGGCGCTTGGAGAGACCCAGTACTTC	CASSLGQALGETQYF
15	.	TRBD1	TRBV5-1	TRBJ2-1	TGCGCCAGCAGCCGGGACAGGGGGCATAGGAATGAGCAGTTCTTC	CASSRDRGHRNEQFF
15	few	TRBD1	TRBV6-5	TRBJ1-4	TGTGCCAGCAGTCTGACAGGGGGAACTAATGAAAAACTGTTTTTT	CASSLTGGTNEKLFF
15	few	TRBD1	TRBV7-9	TRBJ1-1	TGTGCCAGCAGCTTAGAAGGGGGCGCTAGGACTGAAGCTTTCTTT	CASSLEGGARTEAFF
17	.	.	TRBV20-1	TRBJ2-1	TGCAGTGCTATTAGACCGGGGGGCACATTCCGATACAATGAGCAGTTCTTC	CSAIRPGGTFRYNEQFF
14	few	.	TRBV28	TRBJ1-1	TGTACCAGCAGTTACCCCGACAGTAGCACTGAGGCTTTCTTT	CTSSYPDSSTEAFF
16	many	TRBD2	TRBV19	TRBJ2-7	TGTGCCAGTAGCCCGGACGGGACTAGCGGGAGTAGCGAGCAGTACTTC	CASSPDGTSGSSEQYF
11	.	.	TRBV6-6	TRBJ2-7	TGTGCCAGCACCAGCTCCTACGAGCAGTACTTC	CASTSSYEQYF
13	.	.	TRBV18	TRBJ2-2	TGTGCCAACTCGTTCAGACACACCGGGGGGCTGTTTTTC	CANSFRHTGGLFF
16	.	TRBD1	TRBV6-1	TRBJ2-4	TGTGCCAGCAGTCAAGGACAGGGCCTAGCCAAAAACATTCAGCACTTC	CASSQGQGLAKNIQHF
14	.	.	TRBV12-3/TRBV12-4	TRBJ2-7	TGTGCCAGCAGTTTTGGGATTTCTTCCTACGAGCAGTACTTC	CASSFGISSYEQYF
14	.	.	TRBV2	TRBJ2-6	TGTGCCAGCAGTGAAGGGGCTGGGGCCAACGTCCTGACTTTC	CASSEGAGANVLTF
15	many	.	TRBV3-1	TRBJ2-5	TGTGCCAGCAGCCGACCGGCAGGGGCGAAAGAGACCCAGTACTTC	CASSRPAGAKETQYF
13	.	.	TRBV7-9	TRBJ1-1	TGTGCCAGCAGCCTCGACCGAGACACTGAAGCTTTCTTT	CASSLDRDTEAFF
16	.	TRBD1	TRBV9	TRBJ2-7	TGTGCCAGCAGCGGCCGACAGGGCTTCGATTCCTACGAGCAGTACTTC	CASSGRQGFDSYEQYF
11	few	.	TRBV20-1	TRBJ2-3	TGCAGTGCGAAGCGGGCAGATACGCAGTATTTT	CSAKRADTQYF
15	.	.	TRBV21-1	TRBJ2-7	TGTGCCAGCAGCACCACGGCGGCAGTAACCTACGAGCAGTACTTC	CASSTTAAVTYEQYF
21	.	.	TRBV12-5	TRBJ2-1	TGTGCTAGTGGTTTGGTACAAGGGGGGCCCCCATGGGTAGCGGGCCACAATGAGCAGTTCTTC	CASGLVQGGPPWVAGHNEQFF
16	.	.	TRBV6-6	TRBJ2-2	TGTGCCAGCAGTTACGGGGCAACCACGAACACCGGGGAGCTGTTTTTT	CASSYGATTNTGELFF
15	many	TRBD1	TRBV30	TRBJ1-4	TGTGCCTGGAGCTCGACAGGGGTGTATAATGAAAAACTGTTTTTT	CAWSSTGVYNEKLFF
16	.	.	TRBV12-3/TRBV12-4	TRBJ2-5	TGTGCCAGCAGTTTTTGGTATCGGCAGGGAGAAGAGACCCAGTACTTC	CASSFWYRQGEETQYF
13	.	.	TRBV6-5	TRBJ1-2	TGTGCCAGCACTCCGACCTATCTCTATGGCTACACCTTC	CASTPTYLYGYTF
13	.	.	TRBV30	TRBJ2-1	TGTGCCTGGTCGAGGACTCTCTACAATGAGCAGTTCTTC	CAWSRTLYNEQFF
17	few	TRBD1	TRBV12-3/TRBV12-4	TRBJ2-2	TGTGCCAGCAGTTTAAGCCCGGGACAGGGAAACACCGGGGAGCTGTTTTTT	CASSLSPGQGNTGELFF
13	few	.	TRBV28	TRBJ1-2	TGTGCCAGCAGCCCAGACAAGAGGATGGGCTACACCTTC	CASSPDKRMGYTF
13	many	.	TRBV28	TRBJ2-1	TGTGCCAGCAGTTTACTGTCAGGTTGGGAGCAGTTCTTC	CASSLLSGWEQFF
15	.	.	TRBV28	TRBJ1-3	TGTGCCAGCAGTTTAGGTACTAGCTCTGGAAACACCATATATTTT	CASSLGTSSGNTIYF
15	.	TRBD2	TRBV27	TRBJ2-7	TGTGCCAGCAGTTCCTTTGGCGGGAGCTCCTACGAGCAGTACTTC	CASSSFGGSSYEQYF
15	.	.	TRBV27	TRBJ2-2	TGTGCCAGCAGTCCCCCAGGCCCTTTGGGTGGGGAGCTGTTTTTT	CASSPPGPLGGELFF
14	.	.	TRBV27	TRBJ2-4	TGTGCCAGCAGTCTCACCCGGTCGCTAGGGGTTCAGTACTTC	CASSLTRSLGVQYF
14	few	.	TRBV5-5	TRBJ1-1	TGTGCCAGCAGCTTGACTCGGTGGAACACTGAAGCTTTCTTT	CASSLTRWNTEAFF
16	.	TRBD2	TRBV6-5	TRBJ2-2	TGTGCCAGCAGTTACTCGTCCAGCGGGAGGGCCGGGGAGCTGTTTTTT	CASSYSSSGRAGELFF
18	few	.	TRBV4-1	TRBJ2-6	TGCGCCAGCAGCCAAGATCGATGGGGGGCTGGAGGGGCCAACGTCCTGACTTTC	CASSQDRWGAGGANVLTF
17	many	.	TRBV4-1	TRBJ1-5	TGCGCCAGCAGCCAAGGAGGGAAGGGGGATGGCAATCAGCCCCAGCATTTT	CASSQGGKGDGNQPQHF
14	many	TRBD1	TRBV28	TRBJ1-5	TGTGCCAGCTGCCCGGGACAGAGCAATCAGCCCCAGCATTTT	CASCPGQSNQPQHF